Listed below are T cell receptor beta chains from one sample, sequenced in a study of CD8+ T cells in alopecia areata. Libraries were prepared by immunoSEQ multiplex PCR; TCRdb keeps only in-frame clonotypes and omits some of them. The sample has more than 90,000 clones, roughly 68% seen once; the top ten hold 2.8%. Specimen: CD4+ T cells sorted from blood. These receptors were obtained from a human donor in good health. The CDR3 runs from the conserved cysteine through the conserved F or W. Expanded clones are given a class, and other clones once, few, many or no size at all.

V gene	clone size	J gene	CDR3 protein
TRBV5-1	-	TRBJ2-7	CASSLGTVSYEQYF
TRBV20-1	-	TRBJ1-2	CSVVPNYGYTF
TRBV5-1	-	TRBJ1-5	CASSPSPGEGNQPQHF
TRBV18	-	TRBJ2-6	CASSPRGSSGANVLTF
TRBV15	-	TRBJ1-1	CATSGDRAANTEAFF
TRBV5-1	-	TRBJ2-5	CASSSSGREQETQYF
TRBV29-1	-	TRBJ2-5	CSVGGKGGQETQYF
TRBV25-1	-	TRBJ2-3	CASSATGTDTQYF
TRBV7-2	-	TRBJ2-6	CASSSRSGANVLTF
TRBV29-1	-	TRBJ2-5	CSVDSGLGGETQYF
TRBV5-4	few	TRBJ2-1	CASSRDGSSYNEQFF
TRBV5-1	-	TRBJ1-1	CASSLQDRAQAAFF
TRBV2	few	TRBJ2-7	CASRAHATSESPYEQYF
TRBV7-2	few	TRBJ1-2	CASSLDGGQGNGYTF
TRBV7-2	-	TRBJ2-3	CASSSYQETDTQYF
TRBV23-1	-	TRBJ1-6	CASSQSNPRDSYNSPLHF
TRBV14	-	TRBJ2-5	CASSRTRQETQYF
TRBV29-1	-	TRBJ1-2	CSVDVFGTGGGYGYTF
TRBV5-8	-	TRBJ1-2	CASSLPARMDYGYTF
TRBV4-1	-	TRBJ2-7	CASSQAGGQGYEQYF